This T cell receptor (beta chain) was observed in a study of blood T cell repertoires in COVID-19. Whole-study context: From T cells, B-cell-depleted T cells, or PBMCs came the material, which was cDNA or gDNA.

In the original processing: Reference gene primers were amplified, and this amplification served to estimate nucleated cell counts. Profiling relied on immunoSEQ multiplex PCR, and the TCRdb table lists in-frame clones only, not all of them. The V and J calls and clone size were taken over from that table, and D and trimming were inferred from the DNA. The sample has 100,000 or so clones; over 80% are singletons. This CDR3 has 17 residues. Trimming cost V 1 base and J 7 bases; bases outside gene matches: 9. Germline CDR1 is LGHDT and CDR2 is YNNKEL (reference sequence). The chain joins TRBV3-1 (or the pseudogene TRBV3-2) to TRBJ2-1; the match to TRBD2 covers 11 bases. This TCR was sampled from a man aged 45-60 years with active or convalescent COVID-19. The sequenced sample was peripheral blood. The CDR3 nucleotides read TGTGCCAGCAGCCAAGGGACTATAGCGGGAGGGCGGAATGAGCAGTTCTTC. It translates to CASSQGTIAGGRNEQFF.